This T cell receptor (beta chain) is from a study of response to subunit inactivated influenza vaccine. Study observations and caveats: Authors suggested seasonal influenza vaccinations each recruit few new T cells.

Details on this clonotype: The antigen remains unidentified.

Each CDR3 protein is one row after TCRdb ran MiXCR on the RT-PCR reads. The sample includes roughly 650,000 distinct CDR3 sequences, approximately 15% of them seen just once. The receptor comes from a man aged 50 to 60 who received an inactivated influenza vaccine. Source: PBMCs from blood, taken less than 15 days before vaccination.

Here the CDR3 reads CSASLAARLTQYF. The CDR3 DNA sequence: TGCAGTGCTAGTCTAGCAGCCCGCCTCACCCAGTACTTC. The chain recombines TRBV20-1 with TRBJ2-5, with D perhaps matching TRBD2 (5 bases). The CDR3 is made up of 13 amino acids. Trimming shortened V by 3 bases and J by 8 bases, and 16 bases separated the two germline ends. The V gene's germline CDR1 is DFQATT and CDR2 SNEGSKA (reference sequence).